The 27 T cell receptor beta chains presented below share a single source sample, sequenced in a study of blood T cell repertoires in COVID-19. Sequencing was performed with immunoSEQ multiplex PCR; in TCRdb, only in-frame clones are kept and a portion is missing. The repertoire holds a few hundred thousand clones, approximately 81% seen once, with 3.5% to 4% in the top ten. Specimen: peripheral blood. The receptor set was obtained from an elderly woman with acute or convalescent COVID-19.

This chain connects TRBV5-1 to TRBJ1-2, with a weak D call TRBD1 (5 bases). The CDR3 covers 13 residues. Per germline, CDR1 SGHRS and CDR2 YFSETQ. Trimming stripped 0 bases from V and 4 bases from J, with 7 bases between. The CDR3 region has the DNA TGCGCCAGCAGCTTGGACAGGACCTATGGCTACACCTTC. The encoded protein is CASSLDRTYGYTF. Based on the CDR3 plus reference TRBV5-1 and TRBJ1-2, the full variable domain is KAGVTQTPRYLIKTRGQQVTLSCSPISGHRSVSWYQQTPGQGLQFLFEYFSETQRNKGNFPGRFSGRQFSNSRSEMNVSTLELGDSALYLCASSLDRTYGYTFGSGTRLTVV.

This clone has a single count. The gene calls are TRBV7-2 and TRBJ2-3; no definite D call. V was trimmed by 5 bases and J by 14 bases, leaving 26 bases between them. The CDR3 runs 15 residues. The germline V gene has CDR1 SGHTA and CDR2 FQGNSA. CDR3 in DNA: TGTGCCAGCAGCCCTACCTCGGTTTCCTTTGATTTTTCGTATTTT. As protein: CASSPTSVSFDFSYF.

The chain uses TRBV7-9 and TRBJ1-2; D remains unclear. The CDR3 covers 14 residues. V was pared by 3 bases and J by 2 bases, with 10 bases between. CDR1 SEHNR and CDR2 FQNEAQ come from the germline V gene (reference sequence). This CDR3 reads CASSFYPMNYGYTF. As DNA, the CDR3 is TGTGCCAGCAGCTTTTACCCTATGAACTATGGCTACACCTTC.

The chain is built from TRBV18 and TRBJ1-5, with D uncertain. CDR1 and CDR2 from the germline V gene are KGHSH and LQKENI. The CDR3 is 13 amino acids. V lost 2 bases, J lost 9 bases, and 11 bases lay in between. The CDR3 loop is CASSPGRQWPQHF. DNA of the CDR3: TGTGCCAGCTCACCAGGCAGGCAGTGGCCCCAGCATTTT.

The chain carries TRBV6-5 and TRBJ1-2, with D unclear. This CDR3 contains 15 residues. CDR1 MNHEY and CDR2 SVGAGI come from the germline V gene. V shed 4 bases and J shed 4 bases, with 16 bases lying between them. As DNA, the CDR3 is TGTGCCAGCAGTTCCCCGCGGGAGAGTTCCTATGGCTACACCTTC. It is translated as CASSSPRESSYGYTF.

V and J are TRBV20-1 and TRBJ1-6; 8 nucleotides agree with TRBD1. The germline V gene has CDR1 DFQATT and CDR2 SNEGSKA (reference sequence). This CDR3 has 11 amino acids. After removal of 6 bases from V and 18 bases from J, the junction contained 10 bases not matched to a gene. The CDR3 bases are TGCAGTGCAGGATCCGGGGACAGGAGCCACTTT. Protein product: CSAGSGDRSHF.

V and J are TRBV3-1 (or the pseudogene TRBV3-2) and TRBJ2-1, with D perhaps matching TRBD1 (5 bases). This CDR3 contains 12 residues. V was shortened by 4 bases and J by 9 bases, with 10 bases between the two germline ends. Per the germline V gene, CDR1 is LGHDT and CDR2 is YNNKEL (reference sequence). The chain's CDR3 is CASSLNRFEQFF. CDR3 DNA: TGTGCCAGCAGCCTAAACAGGTTTGAGCAGTTCTTC.

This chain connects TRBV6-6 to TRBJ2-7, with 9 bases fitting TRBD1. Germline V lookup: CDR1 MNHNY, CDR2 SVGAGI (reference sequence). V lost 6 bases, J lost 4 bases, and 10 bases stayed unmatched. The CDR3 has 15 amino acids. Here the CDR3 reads CASRTGRTGEYEQYF. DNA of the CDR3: TGTGCCAGCAGGACCGGTCGGACAGGGGAATACGAGCAGTACTTC.

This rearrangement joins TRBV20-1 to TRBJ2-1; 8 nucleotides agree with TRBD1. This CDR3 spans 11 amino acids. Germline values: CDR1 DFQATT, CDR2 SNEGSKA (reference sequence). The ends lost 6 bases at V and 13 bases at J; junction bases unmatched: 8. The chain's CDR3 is CSAGTGYPQFF. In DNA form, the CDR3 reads TGCAGTGCAGGGACAGGATACCCCCAGTTCTTC.

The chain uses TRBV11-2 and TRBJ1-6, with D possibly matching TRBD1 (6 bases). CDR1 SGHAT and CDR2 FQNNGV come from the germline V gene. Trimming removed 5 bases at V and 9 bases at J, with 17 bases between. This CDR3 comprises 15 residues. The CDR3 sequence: CASSQSTGPGSPLHF. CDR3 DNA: TGTGCCAGCAGCCAGAGCACAGGGCCCGGTTCACCCCTCCACTTT.

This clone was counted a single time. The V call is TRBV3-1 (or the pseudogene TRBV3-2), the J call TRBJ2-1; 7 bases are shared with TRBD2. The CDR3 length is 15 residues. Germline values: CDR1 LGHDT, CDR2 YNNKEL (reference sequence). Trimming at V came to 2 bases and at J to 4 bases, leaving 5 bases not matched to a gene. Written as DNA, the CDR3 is TGTGCCAGCAGCCAAATGGGGGGGACTTACAATGAGCAGTTCTTC. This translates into CASSQMGGTYNEQFF.

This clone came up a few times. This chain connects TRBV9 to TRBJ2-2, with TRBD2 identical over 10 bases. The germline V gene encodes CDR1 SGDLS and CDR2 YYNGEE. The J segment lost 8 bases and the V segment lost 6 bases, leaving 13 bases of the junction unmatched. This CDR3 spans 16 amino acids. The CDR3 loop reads CASTRGLAGAGGELFF. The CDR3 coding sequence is TGTGCCAGCACCCGAGGGCTAGCGGGGGCTGGGGGGGAGCTGTTTTTT. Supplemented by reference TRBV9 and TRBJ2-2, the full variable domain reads DSGVTQTPKHLITATGQRVTLRCSPRSGDLSVYWYQQSLDQGLQFLIQYYNGEERAKGNILERFSAQQFPDLHSELNLSSLELGDSALYFCASTRGLAGAGGELFFGEGSRLTVL.

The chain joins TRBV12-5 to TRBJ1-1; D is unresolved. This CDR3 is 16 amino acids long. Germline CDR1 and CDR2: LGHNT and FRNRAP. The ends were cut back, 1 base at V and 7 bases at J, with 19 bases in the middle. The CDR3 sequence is CASGLGGLVKDGEAFF. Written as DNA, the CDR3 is TGTGCTAGTGGTTTGGGAGGGTTGGTGAAGGACGGTGAAGCTTTCTTT.

The CDR3 nucleotides read TGTGCCAGCTCACAGGACAGGGGAGGCAATTCACCCCTCCACTTT. It is translated as CASSQDRGGNSPLHF. The chain uses TRBV18 and TRBJ1-6; 9 nucleotides line up with TRBD1. In germline, CDR1 is KGHSH, CDR2 LQKENI. The trim removed 4 bases at V and 7 bases at J, leaving 5 bases unmatched. The CDR3 is 15 amino acids.

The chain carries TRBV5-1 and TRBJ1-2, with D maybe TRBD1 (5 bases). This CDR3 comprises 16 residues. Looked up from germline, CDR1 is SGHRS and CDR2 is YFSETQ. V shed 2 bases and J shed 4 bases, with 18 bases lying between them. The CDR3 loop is CASSLGVDTRGYGYTF. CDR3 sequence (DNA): TGCGCCAGCAGCTTAGGGGTCGACACCCGTGGCTATGGCTACACCTTC. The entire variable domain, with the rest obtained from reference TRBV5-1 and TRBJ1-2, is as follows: KAGVTQTPRYLIKTRGQQVTLSCSPISGHRSVSWYQQTPGQGLQFLFEYFSETQRNKGNFPGRFSGRQFSNSRSEMNVSTLELGDSALYLCASSLGVDTRGYGYTFGSGTRLTVV.

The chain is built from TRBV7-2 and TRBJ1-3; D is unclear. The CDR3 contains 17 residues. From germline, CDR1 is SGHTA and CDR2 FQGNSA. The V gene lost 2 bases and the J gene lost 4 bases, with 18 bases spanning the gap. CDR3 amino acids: CASSLWSMRAEGNTIYF. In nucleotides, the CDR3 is TGTGCCAGCAGCTTATGGAGTATGAGGGCGGAAGGAAACACCATATATTTT.

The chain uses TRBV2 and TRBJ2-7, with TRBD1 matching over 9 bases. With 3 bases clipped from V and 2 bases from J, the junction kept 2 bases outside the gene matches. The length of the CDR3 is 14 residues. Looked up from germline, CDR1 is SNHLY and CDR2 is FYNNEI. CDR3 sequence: CASSDRTGAYEQYF. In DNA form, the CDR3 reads TGTGCCAGCAGTGACAGGACAGGGGCCTACGAGCAGTACTTC.

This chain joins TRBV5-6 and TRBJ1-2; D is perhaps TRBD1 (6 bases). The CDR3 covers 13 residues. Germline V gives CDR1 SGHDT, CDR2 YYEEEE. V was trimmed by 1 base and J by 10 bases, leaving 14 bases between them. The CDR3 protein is CASSLSTGRAYTF. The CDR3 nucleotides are TGTGCCAGCAGCTTGAGTACAGGGAGGGCCTACACCTTC.

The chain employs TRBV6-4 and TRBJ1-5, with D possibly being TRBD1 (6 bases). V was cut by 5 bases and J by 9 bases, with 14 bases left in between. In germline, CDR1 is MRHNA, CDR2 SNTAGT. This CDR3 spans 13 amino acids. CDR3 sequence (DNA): TGTGCCAGCAGTCCGGACAGTGGTGGGCCCCAGCATTTT. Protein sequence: CASSPDSGGPQHF.

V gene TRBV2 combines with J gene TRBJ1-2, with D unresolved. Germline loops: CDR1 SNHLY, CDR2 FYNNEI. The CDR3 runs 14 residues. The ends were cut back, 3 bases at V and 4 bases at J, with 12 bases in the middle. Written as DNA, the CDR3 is TGTGCCAGCAGTGACGTCGGCGGATCCTATGGCTACACCTTC. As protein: CASSDVGGSYGYTF.

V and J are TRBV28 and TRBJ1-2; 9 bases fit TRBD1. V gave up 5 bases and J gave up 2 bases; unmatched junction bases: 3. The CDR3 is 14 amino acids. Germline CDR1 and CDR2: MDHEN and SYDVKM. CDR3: CASSPGQGNYGYTF. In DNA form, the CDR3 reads TGTGCCAGCAGTCCGGGACAGGGAAACTATGGCTACACCTTC.

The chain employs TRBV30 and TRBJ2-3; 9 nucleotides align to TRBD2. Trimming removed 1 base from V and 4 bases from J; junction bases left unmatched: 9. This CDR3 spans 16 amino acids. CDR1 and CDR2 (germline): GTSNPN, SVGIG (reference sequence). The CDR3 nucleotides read TGTGCCTGGAGTGAAGGAGCGGGGGGCCGCGCAGATACGCAGTATTTT. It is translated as CAWSEGAGGRADTQYF.

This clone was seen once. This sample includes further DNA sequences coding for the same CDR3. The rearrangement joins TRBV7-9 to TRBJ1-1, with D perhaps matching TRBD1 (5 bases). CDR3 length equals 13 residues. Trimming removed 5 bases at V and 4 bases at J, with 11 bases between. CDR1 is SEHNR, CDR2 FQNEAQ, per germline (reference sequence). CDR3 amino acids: CASSPGGGTEAFF. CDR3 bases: TGTGCCAGCAGCCCCGGGGGTGGCACTGAAGCTTTCTTT. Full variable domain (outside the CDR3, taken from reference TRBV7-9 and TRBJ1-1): DTGVSQNPRHKITKRGQNVTFRCDPISEHNRLYWYRQTLGQGPEFLTYFQNEAQLEKSRLLSDRFSAERPKGSFSTLEIQRTEQGDSAMYLCASSPGGGTEAFFGQGTRLTVV.

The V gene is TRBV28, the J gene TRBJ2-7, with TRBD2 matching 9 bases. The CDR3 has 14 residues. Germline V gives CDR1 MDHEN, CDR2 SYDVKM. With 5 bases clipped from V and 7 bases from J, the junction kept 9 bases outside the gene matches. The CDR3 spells CASSVLRGGREQYF. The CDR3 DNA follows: TGTGCCAGCAGTGTCTTGCGGGGGGGCCGGGAGCAGTACTTC.

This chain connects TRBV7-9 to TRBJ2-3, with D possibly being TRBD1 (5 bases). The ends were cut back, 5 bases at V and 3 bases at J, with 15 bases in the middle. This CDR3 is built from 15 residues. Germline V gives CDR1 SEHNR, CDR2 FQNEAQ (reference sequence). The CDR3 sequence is CASSIGQGLTDTQYF. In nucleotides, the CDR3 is TGTGCCAGCAGCATAGGTCAGGGTTTGACAGATACGCAGTATTTT.

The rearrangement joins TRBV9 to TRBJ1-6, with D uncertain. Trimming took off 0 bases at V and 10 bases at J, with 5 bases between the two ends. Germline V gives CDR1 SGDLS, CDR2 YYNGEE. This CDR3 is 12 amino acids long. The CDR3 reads CASSVVGSPLHF. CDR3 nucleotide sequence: TGTGCCAGCAGCGTAGTCGGGTCACCCCTCCACTTT.

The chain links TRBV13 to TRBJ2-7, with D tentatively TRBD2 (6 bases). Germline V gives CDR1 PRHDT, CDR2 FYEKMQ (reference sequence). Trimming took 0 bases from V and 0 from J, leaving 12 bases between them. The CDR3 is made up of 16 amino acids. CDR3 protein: CASSLGTSSSSYEQYF. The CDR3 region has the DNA TGTGCCAGCAGCTTAGGGACTAGTTCCAGCTCCTACGAGCAGTACTTC.